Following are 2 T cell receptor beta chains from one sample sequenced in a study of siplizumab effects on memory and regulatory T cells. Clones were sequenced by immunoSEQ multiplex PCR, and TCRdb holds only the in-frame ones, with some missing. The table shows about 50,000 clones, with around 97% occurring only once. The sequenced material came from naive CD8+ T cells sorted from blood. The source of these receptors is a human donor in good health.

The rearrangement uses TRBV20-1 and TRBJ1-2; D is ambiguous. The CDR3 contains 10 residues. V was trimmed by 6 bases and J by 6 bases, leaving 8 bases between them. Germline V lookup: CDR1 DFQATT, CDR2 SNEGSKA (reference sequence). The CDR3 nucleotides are TGCAGTGCCGAGTTACATGGCTACACCTTC. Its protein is CSAELHGYTF.

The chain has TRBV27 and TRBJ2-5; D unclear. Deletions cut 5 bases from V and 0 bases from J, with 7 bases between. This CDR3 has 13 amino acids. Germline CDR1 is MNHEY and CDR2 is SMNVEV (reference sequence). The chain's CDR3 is CASSPRYQETQYF. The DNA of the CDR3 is TGTGCCAGCAGTCCACGCTACCAAGAGACCCAGTACTTC.